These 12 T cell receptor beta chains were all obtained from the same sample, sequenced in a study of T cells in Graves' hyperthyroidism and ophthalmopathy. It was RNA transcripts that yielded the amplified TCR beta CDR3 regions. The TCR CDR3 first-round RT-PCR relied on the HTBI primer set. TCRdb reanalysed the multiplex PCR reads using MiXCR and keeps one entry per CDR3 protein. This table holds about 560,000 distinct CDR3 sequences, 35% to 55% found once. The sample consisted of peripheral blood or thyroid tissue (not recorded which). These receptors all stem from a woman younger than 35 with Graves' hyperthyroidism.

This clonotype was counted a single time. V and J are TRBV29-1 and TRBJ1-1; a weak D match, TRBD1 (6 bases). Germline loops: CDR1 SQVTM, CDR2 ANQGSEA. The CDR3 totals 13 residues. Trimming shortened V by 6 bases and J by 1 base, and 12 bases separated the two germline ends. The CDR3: CSVVGRGNTEAFF. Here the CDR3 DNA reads TGCAGCGTAGTAGGCAGGGGGAACACTGAAGCTTTCTTT. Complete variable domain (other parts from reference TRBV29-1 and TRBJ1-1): SAVISQKPSRDICQRGTSLTIQCQVDSQVTMMFWYRQQPGQSLTLIATANQGSEATYESGFVIDKFPISRPNLTFSTLTVSNMSPEDSSIYLCSVVGRGNTEAFFGQGTRLTVV.

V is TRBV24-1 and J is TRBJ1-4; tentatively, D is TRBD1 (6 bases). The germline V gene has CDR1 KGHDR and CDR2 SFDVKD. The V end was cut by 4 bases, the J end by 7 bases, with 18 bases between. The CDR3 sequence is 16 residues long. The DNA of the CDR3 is TGTGCCACCAGTGACAGCACCGGGGGCGGAACTGAAAAACTGTTTTTT. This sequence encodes CATSDSTGGGTEKLFF.

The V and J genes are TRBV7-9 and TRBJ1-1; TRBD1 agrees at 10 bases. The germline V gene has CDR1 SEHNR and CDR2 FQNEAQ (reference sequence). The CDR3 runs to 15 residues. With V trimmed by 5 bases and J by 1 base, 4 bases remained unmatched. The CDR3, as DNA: TGTGCCAGCAGCCCGACAGGGGGCGCGAACACTGAAGCTTTCTTT. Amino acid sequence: CASSPTGGANTEAFF.

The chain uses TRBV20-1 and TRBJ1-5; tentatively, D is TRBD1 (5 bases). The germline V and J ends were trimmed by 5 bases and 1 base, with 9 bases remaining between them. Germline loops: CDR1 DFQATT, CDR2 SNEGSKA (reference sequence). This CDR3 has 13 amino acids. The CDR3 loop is CSAGRGSNQPQHF. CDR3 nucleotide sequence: TGCAGTGCTGGGCGGGGGAGCAATCAGCCCCAGCATTTT.

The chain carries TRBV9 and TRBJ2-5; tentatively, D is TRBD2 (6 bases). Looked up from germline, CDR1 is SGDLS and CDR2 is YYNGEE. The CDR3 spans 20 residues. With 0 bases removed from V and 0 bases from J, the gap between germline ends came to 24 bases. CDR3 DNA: TGTGCCAGCAGCGTAGAACAAGGGGAGGTTCGGACTCGGTACCAAGAGACCCAGTACTTC. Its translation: CASSVEQGEVRTRYQETQYF.

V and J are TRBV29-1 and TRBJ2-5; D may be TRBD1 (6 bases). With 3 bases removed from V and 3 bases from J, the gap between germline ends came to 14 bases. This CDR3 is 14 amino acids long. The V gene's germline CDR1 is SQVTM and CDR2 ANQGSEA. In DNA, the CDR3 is TGCAGCGTTGATGGGGCAGGGGCGAAAGAGACCCAGTACTTC. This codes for CSVDGAGAKETQYF. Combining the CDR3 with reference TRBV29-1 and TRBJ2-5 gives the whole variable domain SAVISQKPSRDICQRGTSLTIQCQVDSQVTMMFWYRQQPGQSLTLIATANQGSEATYESGFVIDKFPISRPNLTFSTLTVSNMSPEDSSIYLCSVDGAGAKETQYFGPGTRLLVL.

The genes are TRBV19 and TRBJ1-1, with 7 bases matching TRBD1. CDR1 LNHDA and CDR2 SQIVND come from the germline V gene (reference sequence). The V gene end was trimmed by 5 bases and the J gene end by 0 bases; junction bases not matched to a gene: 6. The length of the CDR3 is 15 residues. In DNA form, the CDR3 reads TGTGCCAGTAGTGTGGACAGGATACTGAACACTGAAGCTTTCTTT. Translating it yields CASSVDRILNTEAFF.

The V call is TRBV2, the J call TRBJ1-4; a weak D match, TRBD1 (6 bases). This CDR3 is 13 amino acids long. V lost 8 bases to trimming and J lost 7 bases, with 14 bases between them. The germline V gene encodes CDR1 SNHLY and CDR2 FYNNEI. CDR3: CASSADRFEKLFF. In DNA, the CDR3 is TGTGCCAGCTCAGCCGACAGGTTTGAAAAACTGTTTTTT. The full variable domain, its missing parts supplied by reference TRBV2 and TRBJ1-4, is EPEVTQTPSHQVTQMGQEVILRCVPISNHLYFYWYRQILGQKVEFLVSFYNNEISEKSEIFDDQFSVERPDGSNFTLKIRSTKLEDSAMYFCASSADRFEKLFFGSGTQLSVL.

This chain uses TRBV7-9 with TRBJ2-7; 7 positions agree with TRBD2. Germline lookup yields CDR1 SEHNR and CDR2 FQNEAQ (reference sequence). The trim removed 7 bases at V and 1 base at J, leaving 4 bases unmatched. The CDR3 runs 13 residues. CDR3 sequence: CASTRLASYEQYF. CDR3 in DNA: TGTGCCAGCACCCGACTAGCTTCCTACGAGCAGTACTTC. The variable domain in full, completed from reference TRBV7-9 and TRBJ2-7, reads DTGVSQNPRHKITKRGQNVTFRCDPISEHNRLYWYRQTLGQGPEFLTYFQNEAQLEKSRLLSDRFSAERPKGSFSTLEIQRTEQGDSAMYLCASTRLASYEQYFGPGTRLTVT.

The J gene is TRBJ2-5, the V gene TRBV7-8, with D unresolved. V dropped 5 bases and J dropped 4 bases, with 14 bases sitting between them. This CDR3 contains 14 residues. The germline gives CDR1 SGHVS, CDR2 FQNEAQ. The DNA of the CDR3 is TGTGCCAGCAGCGCCCGACGACGCCCAGAGACCCAGTACTTC. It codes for CASSARRRPETQYF.

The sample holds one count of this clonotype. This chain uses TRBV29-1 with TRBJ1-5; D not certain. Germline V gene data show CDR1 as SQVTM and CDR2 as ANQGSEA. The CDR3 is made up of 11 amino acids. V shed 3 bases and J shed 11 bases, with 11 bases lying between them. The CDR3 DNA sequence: TGCAGCGTTGAGGGGAGGGAGACCCAGCATTTT. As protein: CSVEGRETQHF.

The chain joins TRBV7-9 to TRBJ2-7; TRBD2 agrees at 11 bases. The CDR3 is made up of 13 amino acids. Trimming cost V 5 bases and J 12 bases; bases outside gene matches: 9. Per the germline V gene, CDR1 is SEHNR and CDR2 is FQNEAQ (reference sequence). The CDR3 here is CASSGDYSGRGYF. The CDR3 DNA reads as TGTGCCAGCAGCGGGGACTATAGCGGGAGGGGGTACTTC.